A single T cell receptor beta chain is shown here with its context. Germline values: CDR1 SGHTA, CDR2 FQGNSA. The CDR3 extends over 13 amino acids. With 5 bases removed from V and 7 bases from J, the gap between germline ends came to 12 bases. Sequencing used immunoSEQ multiplex PCR; TCRdb keeps in-frame clones, though not all of them. This sample has a few hundred thousand clones, with approximately 80% found just once. The sample comes from a study of blood T cell repertoires in COVID-19. This study enrolled people aged 18 to 89 from around 25 US geographic areas. The chain couples TRBV7-2 to TRBJ1-5; a possible D gene is TRBD1 (5 bases). The material sequenced was PBMCs or T cells enriched from blood (not recorded which). The TCR was taken from a man aged 25 to 40 with acute COVID-19. The CDR3 here is CASSNGGVQPQHF. The CDR3 coding sequence is TGTGCCAGCAGCAACGGGGGGGTCCAGCCCCAGCATTTT.